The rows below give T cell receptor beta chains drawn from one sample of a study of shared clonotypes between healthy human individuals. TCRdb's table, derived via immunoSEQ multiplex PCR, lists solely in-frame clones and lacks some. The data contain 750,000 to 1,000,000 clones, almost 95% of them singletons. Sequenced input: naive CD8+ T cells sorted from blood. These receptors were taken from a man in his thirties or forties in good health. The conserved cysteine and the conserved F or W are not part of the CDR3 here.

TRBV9	ASSVYQGSEQY
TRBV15	ATSTGGDSGANVLT
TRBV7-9	ASSPPGVAETYNEQF
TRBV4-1	ASSPQGRTSGIESYNEQF
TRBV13	ASSLQEWAGELF
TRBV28	ASSYLIQGAMNTEAF
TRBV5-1	ASSGGLAGVQNEQF
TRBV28	ASSQYYEQF
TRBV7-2	ASSSARQGEGYT
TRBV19	ASSHTWPNTEAF
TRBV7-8	ASSQGTGSNTEAF
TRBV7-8	ASSLPGQGNSYNEQF
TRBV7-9	ASSSNGADTEAF
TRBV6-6	ASSSAVYNEKLF
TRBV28	ASSLLQGGTEAF
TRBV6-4	ASSDCDSKGKLF
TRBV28	ASRLAGQETQY
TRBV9	ASSVDDSVTYEQY